This TCR beta chain was retrieved from a study of T cells in Graves' hyperthyroidism and ophthalmopathy. Overall study results and limits: Median prediction lead before ophthalmopathy onset was 6.5 months with the model.

Stable Graves' hyperthyroidism meant no ophthalmopathy progression within 18 months. The patients, who ranged from 18 to 65 in age, presented with newly diagnosed hyperthyroidism lasting under 2 months. Based on clinical symptoms, serum thyroxine and TRAb, thyroid ultrasound and orbital computed tomography, diagnoses were reached. V lost 1 base to trimming and J lost 9 bases; unmatched junction nucleotides: 3. The CDR3 loop spans 13 amino acids. Germline loops: CDR1 SGHVS, CDR2 FQNEAQ. What was amplified from RNA transcripts were TCR beta CDR3 regions. The HTBI primer set drove a first-round RT-PCR of the TCR CDR3. TCRdb ran MiXCR on the multiplex PCR reads and lists one entry per CDR3 protein. The sample has about 710,000 distinct CDR3 sequences; over 15% are singletons. Ten or more counts support this clonotype. Its target is not known.

The chain uses TRBV7-8 and TRBJ2-3; 8 nucleotides line up with TRBD2. The sample consisted of blood. The clonotype was recovered from a man between 18 and 35 years old with Graves' hyperthyroidism. The CDR3 DNA reads TGTGCCAGCAGCTTAGTAGCTAGCGGGACGCAGTATTTT. As protein: CASSLVASGTQYF.